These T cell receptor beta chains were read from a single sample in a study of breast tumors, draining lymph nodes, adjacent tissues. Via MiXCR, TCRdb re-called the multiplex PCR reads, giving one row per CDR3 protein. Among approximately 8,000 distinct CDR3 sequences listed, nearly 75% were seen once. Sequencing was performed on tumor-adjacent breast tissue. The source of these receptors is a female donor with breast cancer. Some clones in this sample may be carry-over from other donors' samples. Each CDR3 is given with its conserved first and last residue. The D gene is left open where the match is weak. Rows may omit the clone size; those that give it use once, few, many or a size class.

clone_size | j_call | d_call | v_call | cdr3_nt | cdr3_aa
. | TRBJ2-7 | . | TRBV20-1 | TGCAGTGCTAGAGATCTAGACAGCTACGAGCAGTACTTC | CSARDLDSYEQYF
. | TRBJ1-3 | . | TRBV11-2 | TGTGCCAGCAGCAGTATCATTCAGACGGGAAACACCATATATTTT | CASSSIIQTGNTIYF
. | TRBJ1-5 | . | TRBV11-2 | TGTGCCAGCAGCAGAGGGGGTGGCAATCAGCCCCAGCATTTT | CASSRGGGNQPQHF
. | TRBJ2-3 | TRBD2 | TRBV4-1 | TGCGCCAGCAGCCGGACTAGCGGGAGGGCCGGCACAGATACGCAGTATTTT | CASSRTSGRAGTDTQYF
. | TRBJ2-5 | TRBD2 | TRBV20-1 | TGCAGTGCTTTTAAGAGCGGGGGGGCACAAGAGACCCAGTACTTC | CSAFKSGGAQETQYF
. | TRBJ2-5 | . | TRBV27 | TGTGCCAGCAGTAATCTTGAGACCCAGTACTTC | CASSNLETQYF
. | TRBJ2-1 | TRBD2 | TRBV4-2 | TGTGCCAGCAGCCATGACGGGACTAGCGGGGTCTACAATGAGCAGTTCTTC | CASSHDGTSGVYNEQFF
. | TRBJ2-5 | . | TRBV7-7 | TGTGCTAGCAGCCAAAGGGCAGAGACCCAGTACTTC | CASSQRAETQYF
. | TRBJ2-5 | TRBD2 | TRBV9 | TGTGCCAGCAGCCACGGGGGGGCCGAGACCCAGTACTTC | CASSHGGAETQYF
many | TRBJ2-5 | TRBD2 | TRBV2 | TGTGCCAGCAGCCCGGGACTAGCGGGGATAATTGGGGAGACCCAGTACTTC | CASSPGLAGIIGETQYF
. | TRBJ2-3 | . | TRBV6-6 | TGTGCCAGGGGCACAGATACGCAGTATTTT | CARGTDTQYF
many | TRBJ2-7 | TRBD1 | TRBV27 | TGTGCCAGCCGCCCGATGGGACAGGGGCAATACGAGCAGTACTTC | CASRPMGQGQYEQYF
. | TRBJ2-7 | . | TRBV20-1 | TGCAGTGCTTCCGGGACGGATTTCTCCTACGAGCAGTACTTC | CSASGTDFSYEQYF
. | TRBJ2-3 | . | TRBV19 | TGTGCCAGTAGTCTCGGGAGTTCAGATACGCAGTATTTT | CASSLGSSDTQYF
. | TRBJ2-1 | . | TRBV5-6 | TGTGCCAGCAGCTTGGTAGGTACTGAGCAGTTCTTC | CASSLVGTEQFF
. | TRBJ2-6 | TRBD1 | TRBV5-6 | TGTGCCAGCAGCTTGGACAGGGGGCGCCTGGACTCTGGGGCCAACGTCCTGACTTTC | CASSLDRGRLDSGANVLTF
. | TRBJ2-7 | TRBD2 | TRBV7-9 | TGTGCCAGCAGCTTTGCAGCGGGGTCTAACGAGCAGTACTTC | CASSFAAGSNEQYF
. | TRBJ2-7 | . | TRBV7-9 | TGTGCCAGCAGTCTGACAGCGGCCTACGAGCAGTACTTC | CASSLTAAYEQYF
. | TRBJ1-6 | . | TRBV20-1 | TGCAGTGCCACCGGGACAAAGAATTCACCCCTCCACTTT | CSATGTKNSPLHF
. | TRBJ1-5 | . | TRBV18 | TGTGCCAGCTCACCGAGTCAGGATCAGCCCCAGCATTTT | CASSPSQDQPQHF
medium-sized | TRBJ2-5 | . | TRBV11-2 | TGTGCCAGCAGCTTAGGGCTCGGGGAGACCCAGTACTTC | CASSLGLGETQYF
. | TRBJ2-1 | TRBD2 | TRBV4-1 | TGCGCCAGCTCGGGACTAGCGGGGTACAATGAGCAGTTCTTC | CASSGLAGYNEQFF
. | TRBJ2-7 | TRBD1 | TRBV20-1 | TGCAGTGCCCTCAGGGGGCGATTCTCCTACGAGCAGTACTTC | CSALRGRFSYEQYF
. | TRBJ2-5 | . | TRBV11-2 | TGTGCCGGCAGTTTACCGGGCTTAAAAGGGGAGACCCAGTGCTTC | CAGSLPGLKGETQCF
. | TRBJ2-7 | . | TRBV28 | TGTGCCAGCAGAGAAGCGGACTCCTACGAGCAGTACTTC | CASREADSYEQYF
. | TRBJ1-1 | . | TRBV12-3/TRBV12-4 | TGTGCCAGCAGTGGGGACGTGAACACTGAAGCTTTCTTT | CASSGDVNTEAFF
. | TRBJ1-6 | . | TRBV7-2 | TGTGCCAGCAGCTTTCAGGGGACTCAGAATTCACCCCTCCACTTT | CASSFQGTQNSPLHF
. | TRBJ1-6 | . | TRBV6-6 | TGTGCCAGCAGTGGCAGTAGCTCCTATAATTCACCCCTCCACTTT | CASSGSSSYNSPLHF
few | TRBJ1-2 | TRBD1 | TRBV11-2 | TGTGCCAGCAGCTTAGAGACGACAGGGAGAGGCTACACCTTC | CASSLETTGRGYTF
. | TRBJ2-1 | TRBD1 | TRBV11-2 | TGTGCCAGCAGCTTAGCACAGGGGGCGTACAATGAGCAGTTCTTC | CASSLAQGAYNEQFF
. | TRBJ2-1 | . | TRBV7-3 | TGTGCCAGCAGCTCCTCGGTGCGGGGGCTCCGGGCTGAGCAGTTCTTC | CASSSSVRGLRAEQFF
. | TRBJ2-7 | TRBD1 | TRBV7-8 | TGTGCCAGCTTAGAACAGGGGGGCCGAGAGCAGTACTTC | CASLEQGGREQYF
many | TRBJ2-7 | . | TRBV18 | TGTGCCAGCTCACCACCGGACGGTTCCTACGAGCAGTACTTC | CASSPPDGSYEQYF
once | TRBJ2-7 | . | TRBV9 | TGTGCCAGCAGCGTAGGGGCCCAATCGGAGCAGTACTTC | CASSVGAQSEQYF
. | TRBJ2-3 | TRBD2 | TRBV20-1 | TGCAGTGCCCTCGAGCGGGGGGGCCTAGATACGCAGTATTTT | CSALERGGLDTQYF
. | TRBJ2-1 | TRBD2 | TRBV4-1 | TGCGCCAGCAGCCGTCACGGGACTAGCGGCAATGAGCAGTTCTTC | CASSRHGTSGNEQFF
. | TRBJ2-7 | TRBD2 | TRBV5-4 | TGTGCCAGCAGCCACTGGACTAGCGGTTCCTACGAGCAGTACTTC | CASSHWTSGSYEQYF
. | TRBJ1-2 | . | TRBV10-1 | TGCGCCAGCAGTGAGTGGCCGGCAAGTTCCTATGGCTACACCTTC | CASSEWPASSYGYTF
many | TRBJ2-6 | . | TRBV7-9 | TGTGCCAGCAGCCCAGGGTCAGGGGCCAACGTCCTGACTTTC | CASSPGSGANVLTF
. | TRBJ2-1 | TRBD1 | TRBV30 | TGTGCCTGGGGGACAGGGGGCTACTTC | CAWGTGGYF
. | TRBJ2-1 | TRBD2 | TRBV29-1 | TGCAGCGTGGGCGATAGCGGGTGGAATGAGCAGTTCTTC | CSVGDSGWNEQFF
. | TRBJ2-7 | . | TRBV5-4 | TGTGCCAGCAGCTTCAAGGGATCCTACGAGCAGTACTTC | CASSFKGSYEQYF
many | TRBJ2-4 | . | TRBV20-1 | TGCAGTGCAGACCGGGACATAAAAAACATTCAGTACTTC | CSADRDIKNIQYF
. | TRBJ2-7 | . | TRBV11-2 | TGTGCCAGCAGCCCGGACAGACGCTACGAGCAGTACTTC | CASSPDRRYEQYF
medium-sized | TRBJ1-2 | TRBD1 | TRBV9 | TGTGCCAGCAGCCCAGGACAGGGGCTTAACCTATGGGTTGGCTACACCTTC | CASSPGQGLNLWVGYTF
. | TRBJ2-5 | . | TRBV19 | TGTGCCAGTAGTATGACAGGGGAGGGAGAGACCCAGTACTTC | CASSMTGEGETQYF
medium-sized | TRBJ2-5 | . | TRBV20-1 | TGCAGTGCTAATACCTGGATGGGGAATCAAGAGACCCAGTACTTC | CSANTWMGNQETQYF
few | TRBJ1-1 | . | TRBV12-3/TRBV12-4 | TGTGCCAGCAGTTTTAGGTTAATGAACACTGAAGCTTTCTTT | CASSFRLMNTEAFF
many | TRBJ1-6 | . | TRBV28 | TGTGCCAGCAGCCCCGGGGGGGGCTACGTTTCACCCCTCCACTTT | CASSPGGGYVSPLHF
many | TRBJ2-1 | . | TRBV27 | TGTGCCAGCAGTCTTAGCAACTACAATGAGCAGTTCTTC | CASSLSNYNEQFF
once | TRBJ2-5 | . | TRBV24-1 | TGTGCCACCAGTGACCCTTATACGGGAGAGACCCAGTACTTC | CATSDPYTGETQYF
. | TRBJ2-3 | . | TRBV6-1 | TGTGCCTGCTCCCCTGGGCAAAACACAGATACGCAGTATTTT | CACSPGQNTDTQYF
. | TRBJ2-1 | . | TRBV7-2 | TGTGCCAGCACCCAGAATCAGGGGGGCGGGAATGAGCAGTTCTTC | CASTQNQGGGNEQFF
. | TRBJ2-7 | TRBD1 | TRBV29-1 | TGCAGCGTTGACTTGGGACAGGGCTACGAGCAGTACTTC | CSVDLGQGYEQYF
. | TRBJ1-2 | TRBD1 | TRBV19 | TGTGCCAGTAGTCAGACAGGGATCTATGGCTACACCTTC | CASSQTGIYGYTF
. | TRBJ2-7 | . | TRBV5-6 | TGTGCCAGCAGCTGGGGGAGCCGGGTCTCCTACGAGCAGTACTTC | CASSWGSRVSYEQYF